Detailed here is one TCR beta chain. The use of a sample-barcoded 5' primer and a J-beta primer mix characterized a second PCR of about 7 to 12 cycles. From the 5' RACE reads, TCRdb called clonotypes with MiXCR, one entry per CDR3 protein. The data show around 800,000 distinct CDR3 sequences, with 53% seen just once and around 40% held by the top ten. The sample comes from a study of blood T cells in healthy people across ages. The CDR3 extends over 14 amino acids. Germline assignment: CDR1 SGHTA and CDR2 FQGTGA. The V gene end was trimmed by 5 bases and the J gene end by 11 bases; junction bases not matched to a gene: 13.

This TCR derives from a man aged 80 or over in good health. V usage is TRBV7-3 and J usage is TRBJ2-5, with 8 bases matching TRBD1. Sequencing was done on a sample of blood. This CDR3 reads CASSLDRGASEQYF. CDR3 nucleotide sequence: TGTGCCAGCAGCCTAGACAGGGGAGCTTCGGAGCAGTACTTC.